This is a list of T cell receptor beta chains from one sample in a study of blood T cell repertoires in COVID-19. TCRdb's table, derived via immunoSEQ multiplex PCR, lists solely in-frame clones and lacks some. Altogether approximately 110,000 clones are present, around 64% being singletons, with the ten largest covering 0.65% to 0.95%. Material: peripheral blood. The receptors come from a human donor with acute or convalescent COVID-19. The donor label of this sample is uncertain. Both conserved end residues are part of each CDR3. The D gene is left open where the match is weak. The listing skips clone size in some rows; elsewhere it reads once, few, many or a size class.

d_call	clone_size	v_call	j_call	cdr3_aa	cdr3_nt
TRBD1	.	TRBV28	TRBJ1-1	CASTLPGQGGYTEAFF	TGTGCCAGCACCCTCCCTGGACAGGGGGGGTACACTGAAGCTTTCTTT
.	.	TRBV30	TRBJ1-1	CAWSATVNTEAFF	TGTGCCTGGAGTGCCACAGTTAACACTGAAGCTTTCTTT
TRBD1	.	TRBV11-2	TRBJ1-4	CASSLQTGGNEKLFF	TGTGCCAGCAGCTTACAGACAGGGGGAAATGAAAAACTGTTTTTT
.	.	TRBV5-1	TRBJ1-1	CASRARGGRPNTEAFF	TGCGCCAGCAGGGCCCGCGGCGGGAGGCCGAACACTGAAGCTTTCTTT
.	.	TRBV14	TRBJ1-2	CASSQDYGGRSAGYTF	TGTGCCAGCAGCCAAGATTACGGGGGGCGCTCGGCCGGCTACACCTTC
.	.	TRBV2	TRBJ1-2	CASQRDVFLPHYGYTF	TGTGCCAGCCAGCGGGACGTATTTCTCCCCCATTATGGCTACACCTTC
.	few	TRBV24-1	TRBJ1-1	CATSVGGTEAFF	TGTGCCACCAGTGTAGGGGGCACTGAAGCTTTCTTT
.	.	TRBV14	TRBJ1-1	CASSLSQNTEAFF	TGTGCCAGCAGCCTAAGCCAGAACACTGAAGCTTTCTTT
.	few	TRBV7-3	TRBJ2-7	CASSPGGGADEQYF	TGTGCCAGCAGCCCCGGAGGGGGGGCCGACGAGCAGTACTTC
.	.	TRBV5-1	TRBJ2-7	CASSWDKTSYEQYF	TGCGCCAGCAGCTGGGACAAGACCTCCTACGAGCAGTACTTC
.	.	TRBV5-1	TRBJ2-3	CASSQIQGSTDTQYF	TGCGCCAGCAGCCAAATACAGGGTTCCACAGATACGCAGTATTTT
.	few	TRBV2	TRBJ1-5	CASSIAGASNQPQHF	TGTGCCAGCAGTATCGCGGGGGCCAGCAATCAGCCCCAGCATTTT
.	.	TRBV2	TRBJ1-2	CASSDGLFRGREKINYGYTF	TGTGCCAGCAGTGATGGTTTGTTCCGGGGCCGGGAGAAAATTAACTATGGCTACACCTTC
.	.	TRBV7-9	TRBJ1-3	CASSLEEGVSRVNTIYF	TGTGCCAGCAGCTTAGAGGAAGGGGTTTCACGCGTAAACACCATATATTTT
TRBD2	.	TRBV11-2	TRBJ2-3	CASSLELAGASDTQYF	TGTGCCAGCAGCTTAGAACTAGCGGGGGCTTCAGATACGCAGTATTTT
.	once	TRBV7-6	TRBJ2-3	CASSLEPSTIADTQYF	TGTGCCAGCAGCTTAGAACCGTCGACAATCGCAGATACGCAGTATTTT
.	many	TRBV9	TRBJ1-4	CASSAGGANEKLFF	TGTGCCAGCAGCGCGGGAGGGGCTAATGAAAAACTGTTTTTT
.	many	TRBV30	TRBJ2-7	CAWSGRGNYEQYF	TGTGCCTGGAGTGGCAGGGGAAACTACGAGCAGTACTTC
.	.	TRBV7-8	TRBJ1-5	CASSGQHNQPQHF	TGTGCCAGCAGCGGACAGCACAATCAGCCCCAGCATTTT
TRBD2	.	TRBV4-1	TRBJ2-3	CASRRSGGAVGTDTQYF	TGCGCCAGCAGACGTAGCGGGGGGGCAGTTGGCACAGATACGCAGTATTTT
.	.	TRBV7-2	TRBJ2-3	CASSTADITDTQYF	TGTGCCAGCAGCACTGCGGATATCACAGATACGCAGTATTTT
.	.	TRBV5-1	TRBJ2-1	CASSLDGGAGSYNEQFF	TGCGCCAGCAGCTTGGATGGGGGGGCCGGATCATACAATGAGCAGTTCTTC
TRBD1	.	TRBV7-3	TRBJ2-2	CASRATGANTGELFF	TGTGCCAGCAGAGCAACAGGGGCGAACACCGGGGAGCTGTTTTTT
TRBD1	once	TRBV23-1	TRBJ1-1	CATKPGTALNTEAFF	TGCGCCACTAAGCCCGGGACAGCTTTGAACACTGAAGCTTTCTTT
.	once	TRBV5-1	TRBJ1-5	CASSLAGGASQPQHF	TGCGCCAGCAGCTTGGCGGGGGGGGCATCTCAGCCCCAGCATTTT
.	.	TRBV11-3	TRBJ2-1	CASSLDPNEQFF	TGTGCCAGCAGCTTAGATCCGAATGAGCAGTTCTTC
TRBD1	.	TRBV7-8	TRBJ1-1	CASSSNTGGGEAFF	TGTGCCAGCAGCTCTAATACAGGGGGCGGGGAAGCTTTCTTT
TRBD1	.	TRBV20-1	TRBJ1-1	CSAGPGQEAFF	TGCAGTGCAGGGCCGGGACAGGAGGCTTTCTTT
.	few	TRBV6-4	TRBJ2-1	CASSVGTHNEQFF	TGTGCCAGCAGTGTGGGGACTCACAATGAGCAGTTCTTC
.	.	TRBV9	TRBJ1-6	CASSDPPHTGPRSPLHF	TGTGCCAGCAGCGACCCCCCCCATACAGGACCGAGGTCACCCCTCCACTTT
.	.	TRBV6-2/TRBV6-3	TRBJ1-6	CASSLHLTGTVSPLHF	TGTGCCAGCAGTCTACACCTTACAGGGACCGTCTCACCCCTCCACTTT
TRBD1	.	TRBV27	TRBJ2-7	CASSLPGTGGEQYF	TGTGCCAGCAGTTTACCCGGGACAGGGGGCGAGCAGTACTTC
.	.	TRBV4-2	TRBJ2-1	CASSQGGEQFF	TGTGCCAGCAGCCAAGGGGGCGAGCAGTTCTTC
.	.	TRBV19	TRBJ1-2	CASSRQVDYGYTF	TGTGCCAGTAGCAGACAGGTGGACTATGGCTACACCTTC
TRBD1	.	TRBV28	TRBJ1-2	CASRTNRGNYGYTF	TGTGCCAGCCGAACGAACAGGGGGAACTATGGCTACACCTTC
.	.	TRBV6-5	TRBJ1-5	CASSPSGGGNQPQHF	TGTGCCAGCAGCCCCTCTGGGGGAGGGAATCAGCCCCAGCATTTT
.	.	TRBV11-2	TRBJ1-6	CASSLDDPGLSSRLHF	TGTGCCAGCAGCTTAGATGACCCGGGTTTGTCCTCCCGGCTCCACTTT
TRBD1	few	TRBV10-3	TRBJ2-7	CAISESTGLTYEQYF	TGTGCCATCAGTGAGTCGACAGGGTTAACCTACGAGCAGTACTTC
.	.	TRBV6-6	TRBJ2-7	CASILRGAGPVEQYF	TGTGCCAGCATCCTACGGGGAGCAGGACCGGTCGAGCAGTACTTC
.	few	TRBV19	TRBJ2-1	CASSQGYSSYNEQFF	TGTGCCAGTAGCCAGGGCTACAGCTCCTACAATGAGCAGTTCTTC
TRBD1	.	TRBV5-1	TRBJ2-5	CASKTGNQETQYF	TGCGCCAGCAAGACAGGGAACCAAGAGACCCAGTACTTC
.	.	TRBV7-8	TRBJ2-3	CASSTSRLRSTDTQYF	TGTGCCAGCAGCACCTCTAGATTGCGCTCCACAGATACGCAGTATTTT
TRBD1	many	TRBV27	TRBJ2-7	CASSFGTGSYEQYF	TGTGCCAGCAGTTTCGGGACAGGGTCCTACGAGCAGTACTTC
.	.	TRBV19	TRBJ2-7	CASSLGQFAEQYF	TGTGCCAGTAGTTTAGGTCAGTTCGCCGAGCAGTACTTC
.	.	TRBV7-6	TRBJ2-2	CASSNSGGLNTGELFF	TGTGCCAGCAGCAACAGTGGGGGCTTGAACACCGGGGAGCTGTTTTTT
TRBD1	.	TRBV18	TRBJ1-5	CASSMQGDNQPQHF	TGTGCCAGCTCTATGCAGGGGGACAATCAGCCCCAGCATTTT
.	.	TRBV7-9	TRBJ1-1	CASIYRVGINTEAFF	TGTGCCAGCATCTATAGGGTCGGGATTAACACTGAAGCTTTCTTT
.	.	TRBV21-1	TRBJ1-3	CASSKVWGRGNTIYF	.